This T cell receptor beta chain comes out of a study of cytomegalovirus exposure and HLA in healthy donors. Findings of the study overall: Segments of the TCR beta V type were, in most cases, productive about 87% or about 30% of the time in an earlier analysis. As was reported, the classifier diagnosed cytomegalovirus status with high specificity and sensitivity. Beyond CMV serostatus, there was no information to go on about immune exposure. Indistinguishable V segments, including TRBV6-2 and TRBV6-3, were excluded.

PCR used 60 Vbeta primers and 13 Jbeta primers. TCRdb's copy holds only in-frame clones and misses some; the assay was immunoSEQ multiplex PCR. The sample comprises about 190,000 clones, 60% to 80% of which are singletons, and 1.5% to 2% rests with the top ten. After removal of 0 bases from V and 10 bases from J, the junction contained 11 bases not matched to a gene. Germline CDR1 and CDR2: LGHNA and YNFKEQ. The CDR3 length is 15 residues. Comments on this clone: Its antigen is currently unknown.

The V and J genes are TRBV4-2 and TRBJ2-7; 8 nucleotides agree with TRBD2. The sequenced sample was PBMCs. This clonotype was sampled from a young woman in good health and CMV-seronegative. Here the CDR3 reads CASSQDRGGGQEQYF. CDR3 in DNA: TGTGCCAGCAGCCAAGATCGCGGCGGGGGGCAAGAACAGTACTTC.